This T cell receptor (beta chain) originates from a study of T cell repertoires in cytomegalovirus infection. Study details: Used in the study were CMV epitopes, some recently identified and HLA-C-restricted, others well-studied and HLA-B-restricted.

MiXCR, run by TCRdb on the reads, gives a single entry per CDR3 protein. Here the sample spans 450,000 to 600,000 distinct CDR3 sequences, 30% to 35% being singletons. The germline V gene encodes CDR1 SGHVS and CDR2 FNYEAQ. The CDR3 has 13 residues. V was shortened by 5 bases and J by 9 bases, with 14 bases between the two germline ends. In the case of this clonotype: Its cognate antigen is unknown.

The chain employs TRBV7-6 and TRBJ2-1; D gene uncertain. This specimen consisted of cultured PBMCs, obtained from culture after CMV antigen stimulation. This TCR came from a human donor in good health (CMV status not recorded). Some clones in this sample may be carry-over from other donors' samples. CDR3 DNA sequence: TGTGCCAGCAGCGGGCGCGGAGATCCTGAGCAGTTCTTC. Translation: CASSGRGDPEQFF. The full variable domain, its missing parts supplied by reference TRBV7-6 and TRBJ2-1, is GAGVSQSPRYKVTKRGQDVALRCDPISGHVSLYWYRQALGQGPEFLTYFNYEAQQDKSGLPNDRFSAERPEGSISTLTIQRTEQRDSAMYRCASSGRGDPEQFFGPGTRLTVL.